These 5 T cell receptor beta chains were all obtained from the same sample, sequenced in a study of neoadjuvant nivolumab and ipilimumab in lung cancer (dated by TCRdb to 2018 to 2021). The time point label of this sample denotes: at surgical resection after neoadjuvant nivolumab +/- ipilimumab. Receptor amplification or capture employed the immunoSEQ multiplex PCR assay. As stored in TCRdb, this immuneACCESS dataset retains in-frame rearrangements with V and J assigned. A fraction of the clones does not appear; measured against another copy, unresolved V genes explain less than half of the discrepancy, and the remainder lacks a known reason. This sample holds approximately 17,000 clones; around 77% were observed only once. In total, the top ten clones hold about 8% of the sample. The material was tumor tissue, obtained after neoadjuvant nivolumab, alone or with ipilimumab, at or shortly before surgery. Receptors originate from an adult with non-small cell lung cancer.

This clone was found once. This chain uses TRBV4-3 with TRBJ1-1; D is perhaps TRBD1 (5 bases). The CDR3 has 15 residues. In germline, CDR1 is LGHNA, CDR2 YSLEER. V gave up 4 bases and J gave up 4 bases, with 16 bases separating them. The CDR3 bases are TGCGCCAGCAGCCGAACACAGGATTTTGGCACTGAAGCTTTCTTT. Translated: CASSRTQDFGTEAFF.

CDR3 loop: CASSPNGGRQNGYTF. The CDR3 nucleotides are TGTGCCAGCAGCCCCAACGGGGGGCGACAGAATGGCTACACCTTC. The chain couples TRBV11-1 to TRBJ1-2, with a tentative D call TRBD1 (6 bases). CDR1 SGHAT and CDR2 FQDESV come from the germline V gene (reference sequence). V dropped 5 bases and J dropped 6 bases, with 19 bases sitting between them. The CDR3 spans 15 residues. Supplemented by reference TRBV11-1 and TRBJ1-2, the full variable domain reads EAEVAQSPRYKITEKSQAVAFWCDPISGHATLYWYRQILGQGPELLVQFQDESVVDDSQLPKDRFSAERLKGVDSTLKIQPAELGDSAMYLCASSPNGGRQNGYTFGSGTRLTVV.

CDR3 sequence (DNA): TGTGCCAGCAGCCCGAAACTCTCAGGGGGCGATCAGCCCCAGCATTTT. It translates to CASSPKLSGGDQPQHF. This rearrangement joins TRBV5-4 to TRBJ1-5, with TRBD1 identical over 8 bases. The CDR3 consists of 16 residues. Germline CDR1 and CDR2: SGHNT and YYREEE (reference sequence). J gave up 5 bases and V 4 bases, and 11 bases lay outside the gene matches.

In its sample, this clone was seen once. V usage is TRBV7-2 and J usage is TRBJ1-2; no clear D gene. From germline, CDR1 is SGHTA and CDR2 FQGNSA. With 1 base removed from V and 7 bases from J, the gap between germline ends came to 13 bases. The CDR3 loop spans 14 amino acids. The CDR3 DNA follows: TGTGCCAGCAGCTTAGTTCGGGGTGGTGGTGGCTACACCTTC. Protein sequence: CASSLVRGGGGYTF. The whole variable domain, remainder taken from reference TRBV7-2 and TRBJ1-2, is GAGVSQSPSNKVTEKGKDVELRCDPISGHTALYWYRQSLGQGLEFLIYFQGNSAPDKSGLPSDRFSAERTGGSVSTLTIQRTQQEDSAVYLCASSLVRGGGGYTFGSGTRLTVV.

This chain connects TRBV7-9 to TRBJ1-1; D unresolved. The CDR3 totals 13 residues. Germline V gives CDR1 SEHNR, CDR2 FQNEAQ (reference sequence). Trimming took off 2 bases at V and 2 bases at J, with 6 bases between the two ends. As DNA, the CDR3 is TGTGCCAGCAGCTTAACCCCTAACACTGAAGCTTTCTTT. It yields the protein CASSLTPNTEAFF.